The 7 T cell receptor beta chains below were found in one sample sequenced in a study of technical replicates of blood from several donors. The method was immunoSEQ multiplex PCR; TCRdb's version includes in-frame clones alone and lacks a portion of them. The table lists roughly 76,000 clones, about 91% of them singletons, with 0.3% to 0.5% in the top ten. The sample comprised T cells isolated from PBMCs. Source of these receptors: a human donor in good health. Some clones in this sample may be carry-over from other donors' samples.

V gene TRBV2 combines with J gene TRBJ1-1; TRBD1 might be the D (5 bases). Trimming shortened V by 5 bases and J by 4 bases, and 20 bases separated the two germline ends. CDR1 and CDR2 (germline): SNHLY, FYNNEI. The CDR3 runs to 16 residues. As DNA, the CDR3 is TGTGCCAGCAGTACCAATCGATATACAGGAAGCACTGAAGCTTTCTTT. Translated: CASSTNRYTGSTEAFF. Using reference TRBV2 and TRBJ1-1 for the parts outside the CDR3, the full variable domain is EPEVTQTPSHQVTQMGQEVILRCVPISNHLYFYWYRQILGQKVEFLVSFYNNEISEKSEIFDDQFSVERPDGSNFTLKIRSTKLEDSAMYFCASSTNRYTGSTEAFFGQGTRLTVV.

The chain links TRBV29-1 to TRBJ2-1; TRBD2 aligns across 7 bases. Germline V CDR1 and CDR2: SQVTM, ANQGSEA. The CDR3 has 14 amino acids. The J segment lost 4 bases and the V segment lost 4 bases, leaving 7 bases of the junction unmatched. CDR3 region: CSVVRRERYNEQFF. In DNA, the CDR3 is TGCAGCGTTGTAAGGCGGGAGCGGTACAATGAGCAGTTCTTC.

The V call is TRBV7-3, the J call TRBJ2-3; D is undetermined. CDR3 length: 17 residues. Trimming left V 2 bases short and J 0 bases short, with 15 bases between. The germline V gene encodes CDR1 SGHTA and CDR2 FQGTGA. CDR3 DNA: TGTGCCAGCAGCTTAGGCCCCGCGCAGGCGAGCACAGATACGCAGTATTTT. Its protein product is CASSLGPAQASTDTQYF.

A single count supports this clone. The chain employs TRBV30 and TRBJ1-2, with D maybe TRBD1 (5 bases). Trimming left V 3 bases short and J 4 bases short, with 9 bases between. The CDR3 is made up of 12 amino acids. The germline gives CDR1 GTSNPN, CDR2 SVGIG (reference sequence). The CDR3 loop is CAWSGHTYGYTF. CDR3 coding DNA: TGTGCCTGGAGCGGACATACCTATGGCTACACCTTC. Supplemented by reference TRBV30 and TRBJ1-2, the full variable domain reads SQTIHQWPATLVQPVGSPLSLECTVEGTSNPNLYWYRQAAGRGLQLLFYSVGIGQISSEVPQNLSASRPQDRQFILSSKKLLLSDSGFYLCAWSGHTYGYTFGSGTRLTVV.

This chain connects TRBV4-2 to TRBJ1-3; no firm D call. The CDR3 contains 16 residues. The germline gives CDR1 LGHNA, CDR2 YNFKEQ. Trimming took 2 bases from V and 0 from J, leaving 11 bases between them. The CDR3 region is CASSQISGSSGNTIYF. In nucleotides, the CDR3 is TGTGCCAGCAGCCAAATCTCCGGTTCCTCTGGAAACACCATATATTTT.

This chain links TRBV7-2 with TRBJ2-1; TRBD2 matches 9 bases. Germline V gene data show CDR1 as SGHTA and CDR2 as FQGNSA. J gave up 6 bases and V 6 bases, and 6 bases lay outside the gene matches. CDR3 length: 14 residues. In nucleotides, the CDR3 is TGTGCCAGCAGAAATAGCGGGAGAGGCAATGAGCAGTTCTTC. Its protein is CASRNSGRGNEQFF.

The chain has TRBV30 and TRBJ1-2; unclear D gene. Germline CDR1 reads GTSNPN; CDR2 reads SVGIG (reference sequence). The CDR3 loop spans 13 amino acids. Trimming pared 8 bases from V and 8 bases from J, leaving 21 bases between. CDR3 nucleotide sequence: TGTGCCCTGATGGCGGGAGGGCCTATGGGCTACACCTTC. It is translated as CALMAGGPMGYTF.